Listed here are 23 T cell receptor beta chains from one sample, sequenced in a study of cytomegalovirus exposure and HLA in healthy donors. PCR employed 60 Vbeta and 13 Jbeta primers. Sequencing used immunoSEQ multiplex PCR; TCRdb keeps in-frame clones, though not all of them. The sample table includes approximately 110,000 clones. The material sequenced was PBMCs. The receptor source for this set is a man aged 25 to 40 in good health and CMV-seronegative.

The V gene is TRBV30, the J gene TRBJ1-1; 7 bases map to TRBD1. J lost 5 bases, V lost 5 bases, and 5 bases had no gene match. CDR1 is GTSNPN and CDR2 is SVGIG in the germline V gene (reference sequence). The CDR3 loop spans 12 amino acids. Here the CDR3 reads CAWDRVRTEAFF. Here the CDR3 DNA reads TGTGCCTGGGACAGGGTTCGGACTGAAGCTTTCTTT.

The chain is built from TRBV29-1 and TRBJ2-1; no clear D gene. Germline loops: CDR1 SQVTM, CDR2 ANQGSEA. This CDR3 region has 11 residues. V was shortened by 7 bases and J by 5 bases, with 9 bases between the two germline ends. The CDR3 loop is CSGALNNEQFF. As DNA, the CDR3 is TGCAGCGGCGCCCTCAACAATGAGCAGTTCTTC.

The chain recombines TRBV28 with TRBJ1-4; the D gene is possibly TRBD1 (5 bases). V shed 5 bases and J shed 4 bases, with 11 bases lying between them. The CDR3 consists of 14 residues. Germline lookup yields CDR1 MDHEN and CDR2 SYDVKM. The chain's CDR3 is CASSDPGLNEKLFF. In DNA, the CDR3 is TGTGCCAGCAGTGACCCGGGACTTAATGAAAAACTGTTTTTT.

The CDR3 DNA reads TGTGCCTGGAGTTCAGGCGGGGGTAGCACAGATACGCAGTATTTT. The encoded protein is CAWSSGGGSTDTQYF. The rearrangement uses TRBV30 and TRBJ2-3; 7 nucleotides align to TRBD2. Trimming at V came to 2 bases and at J to 0 bases, leaving 5 bases not matched to a gene. This CDR3 has 15 residues. The V gene's germline CDR1 is GTSNPN and CDR2 SVGIG (reference sequence).

The chain is built from TRBV6-5 and TRBJ1-1; D is perhaps TRBD1 (6 bases). Between the trimmed V and J ends, which lost 2 bases and 1 base, there was a span of 8 bases. CDR1 is MNHEY and CDR2 is SVGAGI in the germline V gene. The CDR3 is 14 amino acids. This chain's CDR3 is CASSYEDRNTEAFF. CDR3 DNA: TGTGCCAGCAGTTACGAGGACAGGAACACTGAAGCTTTCTTT.

V gene TRBV10-3 combines with J gene TRBJ2-7; the D gene is possibly TRBD1 (5 bases). Germline CDR1 ENHRY, CDR2 SYGVKD. The CDR3 is 12 amino acids. V gave up 11 bases and J gave up 2 bases, with 13 bases separating them. DNA for the CDR3: TGTGCCCATGCAGGGTCCGCCTACGAGCAGTACTTC. Translation gives CAHAGSAYEQYF.

The genes are TRBV5-4 and TRBJ2-7; 12 bases are shared with TRBD1. CDR1 and CDR2 from the germline V gene are SGHNT and YYREEE (reference sequence). V was pared by 4 bases and J by 9 bases, with 14 bases of the junction left unmatched. The length of the CDR3 is 16 residues. Here the CDR3 DNA reads TGTGCCAGCAGCGTAACACCGGGACAGGGGGCAGACCCGCAGTACTTC. This translates into CASSVTPGQGADPQYF.

The chain employs TRBV19 and TRBJ1-4, with D possibly matching TRBD1 (5 bases). This CDR3 region has 15 residues. Germline V lookup: CDR1 LNHDA, CDR2 SQIVND (reference sequence). V was clipped by 6 bases and J by 0 bases, with 11 bases between them. DNA of the CDR3: TGTGCCAGTAGGAACACAGGCGCAACTAATGAAAAACTGTTTTTT. Residues: CASRNTGATNEKLFF.

This chain links TRBV6-5 with TRBJ1-2; 7 positions agree with TRBD1. Germline CDR1 reads MNHEY; CDR2 reads SVGAGI. This CDR3 is built from 11 residues. V lost 6 bases and J lost 7; bases outside the gene matches: 2. The CDR3 region is CASSDRAGYTF. Here the CDR3 DNA reads TGTGCCAGCAGCGACAGGGCTGGCTACACCTTC.

This chain joins TRBV29-1 and TRBJ2-5, with TRBD1 identical over 7 bases. The end of the DNA is better explained by TRBJ2-7, so the J call may be wrong. From germline, CDR1 is SQVTM and CDR2 ANQGSEA. The CDR3 sequence is 15 residues long. DNA of the CDR3: TGCAGCGTTGAAGATGTCAGAGGGACAGTCTACGAGCAGTACTTC. It yields the protein CSVEDVRGTVYEQYF.

V usage is TRBV11-2 and J usage is TRBJ1-2; D unresolved. V lost 0 bases and J lost 4, with 9 bases in between. In germline, CDR1 is SGHAT, CDR2 FQNNGV. This CDR3 is built from 14 residues. In DNA form, the CDR3 reads TGTGCCAGCAGCTTAGAGGCGGCAAGCTATGGCTACACCTTC. Protein: CASSLEAASYGYTF.

The chain is built from TRBV5-4 and TRBJ2-7; 8 nucleotides agree with TRBD2. CDR1 is SGHNT, CDR2 YYREEE, per germline (reference sequence). This CDR3 is 16 amino acids long. With 0 bases clipped from V and 5 bases from J, the junction kept 10 bases outside the gene matches. CDR3 residues: CASSLGRPSGSNEQYF. Written as DNA, the CDR3 is TGTGCCAGCAGCTTGGGGAGACCCAGCGGGAGCAACGAGCAGTACTTC.

The DNA for the CDR3 is TGTGCCAGCAGTGGGACAGGCGTCATGAACACTGAAGCTTTCTTT. As protein: CASSGTGVMNTEAFF. The chain employs TRBV6-1 and TRBJ1-1, with 7 bases identical to TRBD1. The CDR3 length is 15 residues. Germline V gene sequence: CDR1 MNHNS, CDR2 SASEGT. Unmatched junction bases numbered 5, after V lost 4 bases and J lost 0 bases.

The chain combines TRBV19 with TRBJ1-5; the match to TRBD1 covers 9 bases. J lost 6 bases, V lost 6 bases, and 9 bases had no gene match. The CDR3 has 15 amino acids. CDR1 and CDR2 from the germline V gene are LNHDA and SQIVND (reference sequence). The CDR3 DNA follows: TGTGCCAGTAGCCCACCGGGACAGGGTAGTCAGCCCCAGCATTTT. It specifies CASSPPGQGSQPQHF.

The chain recombines TRBV6-6 with TRBJ2-5, with TRBD1 as a possible D gene (5 bases). There are 13 residues in the CDR3. Between the trimmed V and J ends, which lost 7 bases and 11 bases, there was a span of 20 bases. Germline CDR1 and CDR2: MNHNY and SVGAGI (reference sequence). The CDR3 region is CASTSPGAQEQYF. The CDR3 nucleotides read TGTGCCAGCACCTCCCCTGGGGCCCAGGAGCAGTACTTC.

The CDR3 DNA sequence: TGCGCCAGCAGCCAAGATCCGGGGAGCTCCTACGAGCAGTACTTC. Protein sequence: CASSQDPGSSYEQYF. The chain carries TRBV4-3 and TRBJ2-7; D possibly corresponds to TRBD2 (5 bases). Germline CDR1 LGHNA, CDR2 YSLEER. Trimming left V 0 bases short and J 0 bases short, with 9 bases between. The CDR3 length is 15 residues.

Concerning this clone itself: Distinct nucleotide sequences in the sample also encode this CDR3. The chain combines TRBV5-6 with TRBJ1-2, with 10 bases fitting TRBD1. CDR1 is SGHDT and CDR2 is YYEEEE in the germline V gene. Unmatched junction bases numbered 4, after V lost 2 bases and J lost 3 bases. There are 15 residues in the CDR3. The CDR3 bases are TGTGCCAGCAGCTTATCCGGGACAGGGGACTATGGCTACACCTTC. Translating gives CASSLSGTGDYGYTF.

The J gene is TRBJ2-3, the V gene TRBV2; possible D gene TRBD2, 6 bases. The CDR3 has 13 residues. V was shortened by 10 bases and J by 3 bases, with 14 bases between the two germline ends. The germline gives CDR1 SNHLY, CDR2 FYNNEI. CDR3 DNA sequence: TGTGCCACCTCATTGGGGGGTACAGATACGCAGTATTTT. This encodes CATSLGGTDTQYF. Variable domain in full (rest from reference TRBV2 and TRBJ2-3): EPEVTQTPSHQVTQMGQEVILRCVPISNHLYFYWYRQILGQKVEFLVSFYNNEISEKSEIFDDQFSVERPDGSNFTLKIRSTKLEDSAMYFCATSLGGTDTQYFGPGTRLTVL.

The rearrangement joins TRBV6-1 to TRBJ1-4; 10 positions match TRBD1. V shed 6 bases and J 5 bases; nucleotides not matched to a gene: 12. CDR3 length equals 17 residues. The germline V gene encodes CDR1 MNHNS and CDR2 SASEGT. CDR3 residues: CASRESGTGAWNEKLFF. The CDR3 DNA follows: TGTGCCAGCAGGGAATCCGGGACAGGGGCTTGGAATGAAAAACTGTTTTTT.

The chain combines TRBV10-1 with TRBJ2-7; TRBD2 aligns across 10 bases. This CDR3 has 13 amino acids. Trimming removed 11 bases from V and 5 bases from J; junction bases left unmatched: 9. CDR1 WNHNN and CDR2 SYGVQD come from the germline V gene (reference sequence). Here the CDR3 DNA reads TGCGCCCGCTCTAGCGGGAGTTTCCACGAGCAGTACTTC. Amino acid sequence: CARSSGSFHEQYF.

The V and J genes are TRBV5-5 and TRBJ2-7; D perhaps matches TRBD1 (6 bases). The CDR3 sequence is 15 residues long. V was cut by 4 bases and J by 1 base, with 15 bases left in between. Germline V gene sequence: CDR1 SGHKS, CDR2 YYEKEE (reference sequence). The CDR3 DNA follows: TGTGCCAGCAGCCGCGTCCCAGACAGGTCCTACGAGCAGTACTTC. Its translation: CASSRVPDRSYEQYF.

The J gene is TRBJ2-3, the V gene TRBV4-1; TRBD2 aligns across 9 bases. CDR3 length equals 18 residues. Losses at the gene ends were 2 bases for V and 5 bases for J; bases not matched to a gene: 14. Germline assignment: CDR1 MGHRA and CDR2 YSYEKL. The DNA of the CDR3 is TGCGCCAGCAGCCAACGTCCGAGCGCGGGAGGGCCCGGAGATACGCAGTATTTT. It specifies CASSQRPSAGGPGDTQYF.

The chain has TRBV6-5 and TRBJ2-7, with 10 bases lining up with TRBD1. The CDR3 is made up of 13 amino acids. V gave up 7 bases and J gave up 4 bases; unmatched junction bases: 4. CDR1 and CDR2 from the germline V gene are MNHEY and SVGAGI. The CDR3 coding sequence is TGTGCCAGCAAGGGGACAGGGGCATACGAGCAGTACTTC. This codes for CASKGTGAYEQYF.